The clone carrying this T cell receptor (beta chain) was seen only a few times. Its antigen is not identified. The entry originates in a study of T-cell memory formation after mild COVID-19. Study-wide findings and caveats: Pre-infection memory harbored some responding clones, suggesting cross-reactive memory joined. Day 15 to 85 contracting clones showed balanced CD4/CD8; later expanders leaned CD4+.

It was 5'RACE with constant-segment primers that produced the TCR alpha and TCR beta cDNA libraries, which carried sample barcodes and UMIs. TCRdb re-called the 5' RACE reads with MiXCR, one entry per CDR3 protein. The sample holds a few hundred thousand distinct CDR3 sequences, around 16% seen once. Germline values: CDR1 LGHNA, CDR2 YNFKEQ. Trimming left V 0 bases short and J 12 bases short, with 11 bases between. The CDR3 is 12 amino acids. Sequencing was performed on PBMCs or a T cell subset sorted from them (not recorded which). This clonotype was obtained from a man aged 18 to 30 who had mild COVID-19 (a few samples of this study predate the infection). Cell type and time point are not known. The chain joins TRBV4-2 to TRBJ1-1; D unclear. CDR3 loop: CASSQERTASFF. CDR3 DNA sequence: TGTGCCAGCAGCCAAGAGCGAACGGCTTCTTTCTTT.